Listed below are T cell receptor beta chains from one sample, sequenced in a study of control samples from healthy donors and cancer patients. TCRdb keeps only in-frame clones here, not all; method: immunoSEQ multiplex PCR. In the table there are 150,000 to 200,000 clones, around 94% of which are singletons. The sample consisted of PBMCs. Receptors were obtained from a man aged 55 to 70 with colorectal cancer. Each CDR3 is given with its conserved first and last residue. D genes are given only for firm matches.

J gene | D gene | V gene | CDR3 length | CDR3 protein | CDR3 DNA
TRBJ2-5 | . | TRBV5-1 | 15 | CASSLASNKGETQYF | TGCGCCAGCAGCTTGGCTAGCAATAAAGGAGAGACCCAGTACTTC
TRBJ2-1 | TRBD1 | TRBV27 | 11 | CASSWGQEQFF | TGTGCCAGCAGTTGGGGACAGGAGCAGTTCTTC
TRBJ1-1 | . | TRBV6-5 | 15 | CASSYSSEGGTEAFF | TGTGCCAGCAGTTACTCGAGTGAGGGGGGCACTGAAGCTTTCTTT
TRBJ1-1 | . | TRBV11-2 | 14 | CASSPGHQNTEAFF | TGTGCCAGCAGCCCGGGACACCAGAACACTGAAGCTTTCTTT
TRBJ2-1 | TRBD1 | TRBV6-5 | 13 | CASRLTGGNEQFF | TGTGCCAGCAGGTTGACAGGGGGGAATGAGCAGTTCTTC
TRBJ2-5 | . | TRBV4-1 | 17 | CASSQGGGRGNLETQYF | TGCGCCAGCAGCCAAGGTGGGGGGCGGGGGAATTTGGAGACCCAGTACTTC
TRBJ2-1 | TRBD1 | TRBV6-5 | 14 | CASATGGDYNEQFF | TGTGCCAGCGCGACAGGGGGCGACTACAATGAGCAGTTCTTC
TRBJ2-5 | TRBD1 | TRBV23-1 | 16 | CASSQFKQGVEGTQYF | TGCGCCAGCAGTCAGTTCAAACAGGGGGTTGAGGGGACCCAGTACTTC
TRBJ1-5 | . | TRBV3-1/TRBV3-2 | 15 | CARPRAGTSNQPQHF | TGTGCCAGGCCCAGGGCAGGGACGAGCAATCAGCCCCAGCATTTT
TRBJ1-2 | . | TRBV5-1 | 14 | CASSLQGGDYGYTF | TGCGCCAGCAGCTTGCAGGGTGGGGACTATGGCTACACCTTC
TRBJ2-7 | . | TRBV5-5 | 15 | CASSLAPGISYEQYF | TGTGCCAGCAGCTTGGCCCCGGGGATCTCCTACGAGCAGTACTTC
TRBJ2-1 | . | TRBV5-6 | 14 | CASSPHRSYNEQFF | TGTGCCAGCAGCCCTCACAGGTCCTACAATGAGCAGTTCTTC
TRBJ1-5 | . | TRBV6-5 | 13 | CASSRQLNQPQHF | TGTGCCAGCTCTAGACAGCTAAATCAGCCCCAGCATTTT
TRBJ2-2 | . | TRBV19 | 15 | CASTSISRNTGELFF | TGTGCCAGTACCTCGATAAGCAGGAACACCGGGGAGCTGTTTTTT